This T cell receptor beta chain emerged from a study of blood T cell repertoires in COVID-19. Study at large: The samples span acute and convalescent COVID-19 from the United States, Italy and Spain. Sources were T cells, B-cell-depleted T cells, or PBMCs; the material itself was cDNA or gDNA.

This CDR3 is built from 14 residues. The trim removed 4 bases at V and 4 bases at J, leaving 4 bases unmatched. Germline CDR1 SGDLS, CDR2 YYNGEE. How the authors handled the data: For nucleated cells, counts were estimated from reference gene primer amplification. Clones were sequenced by immunoSEQ multiplex PCR, and TCRdb holds only the in-frame ones, with some missing. The V and J calls and the clone size are those of that table, but D and trimming were determined from the DNA. The sample lists about 85,000 clones, approximately 83% seen once, with roughly 6.3% in the top ten. Sequencing was carried out using peripheral blood. The sequence was collected from a man between 60 and 70 years old with acute or convalescent COVID-19. The V and J genes are TRBV9 and TRBJ2-3; 9 bases align to TRBD1. Here the CDR3 DNA reads TGTGCCAGCAGCTCGGGACAGGGAGCAGATACGCAGTATTTT. Protein sequence: CASSSGQGADTQYF.